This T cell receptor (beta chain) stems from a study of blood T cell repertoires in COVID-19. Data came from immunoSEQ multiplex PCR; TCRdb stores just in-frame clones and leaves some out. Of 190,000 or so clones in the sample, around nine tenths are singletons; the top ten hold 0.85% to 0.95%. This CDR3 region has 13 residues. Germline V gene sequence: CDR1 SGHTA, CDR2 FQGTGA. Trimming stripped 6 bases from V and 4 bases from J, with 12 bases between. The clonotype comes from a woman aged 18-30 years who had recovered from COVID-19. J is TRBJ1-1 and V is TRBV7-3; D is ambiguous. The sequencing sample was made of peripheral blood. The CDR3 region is CASRPSVGTEAFF. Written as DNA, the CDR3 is TGTGCCAGCAGGCCGTCGGTTGGCACTGAAGCTTTCTTT. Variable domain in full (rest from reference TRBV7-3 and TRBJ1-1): GAGVSQTPSNKVTEKGKYVELRCDPISGHTALYWYRQSLGQGPEFLIYFQGTGAADDSGLPNDRFFAVRPEGSVSTLKIQRTERGDSAVYLCASRPSVGTEAFFGQGTRLTVV.